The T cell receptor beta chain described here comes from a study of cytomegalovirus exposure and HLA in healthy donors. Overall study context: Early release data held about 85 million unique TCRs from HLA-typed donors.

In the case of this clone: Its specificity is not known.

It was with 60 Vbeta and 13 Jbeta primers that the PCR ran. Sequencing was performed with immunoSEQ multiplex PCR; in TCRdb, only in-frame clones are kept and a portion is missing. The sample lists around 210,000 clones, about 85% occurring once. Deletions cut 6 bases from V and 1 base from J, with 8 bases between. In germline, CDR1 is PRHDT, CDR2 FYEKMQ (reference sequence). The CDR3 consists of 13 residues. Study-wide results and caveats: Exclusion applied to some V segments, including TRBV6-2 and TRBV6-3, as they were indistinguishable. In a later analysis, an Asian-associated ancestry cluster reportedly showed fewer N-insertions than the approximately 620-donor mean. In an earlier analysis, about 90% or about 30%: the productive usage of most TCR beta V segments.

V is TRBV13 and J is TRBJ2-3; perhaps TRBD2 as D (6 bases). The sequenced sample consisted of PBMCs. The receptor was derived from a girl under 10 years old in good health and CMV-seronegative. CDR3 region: CASRLAGTDTQYF. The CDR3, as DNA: TGTGCCAGCAGACTAGCCGGCACAGATACGCAGTATTTT.